Listed below are T cell receptor beta chains from one sample, sequenced in a study of blood T cell repertoires in COVID-19. TCRdb's copy holds only in-frame clones and misses some; the assay was immunoSEQ multiplex PCR. Of around 98,000 clones in the sample, 70% to 85% are singletons; the top ten hold approximately 15%. The specimen sequenced was peripheral blood. Receptors were obtained from a woman aged 60 to 75 with acute or convalescent COVID-19. The CDR3 runs from the conserved cysteine through the conserved F or W. The D gene is left open where the match is weak. Rows may omit the clone size; those that give it use once, few, many or a size class.

d_gene,j_gene,abundance,v_gene,CDR3aa,CDR3nt
NA,TRBJ1-3,NA,TRBV29-1,CSVVGHAGGTIYF,TGCAGCGTTGTTGGACACGCGGGAGGCACCATATATTTT
TRBD2,TRBJ2-7,NA,TRBV7-2,CASSLLAGGYEQYF,TGTGCCAGCAGCTTATTGGCGGGGGGATACGAGCAGTACTTC
TRBD1,TRBJ2-7,NA,TRBV5-6,CASSLTTGTGTYEQYF,TGTGCCAGCAGCTTGACGACCGGGACAGGGACCTACGAGCAGTACTTC
NA,TRBJ2-5,NA,TRBV3-1/TRBV3-2,CASSYEETQYF,TGTGCCAGCAGCTACGAGGAGACCCAGTACTTC
NA,TRBJ1-2,once,TRBV5-6,CASSRLGPTYGYTF,TGTGCCAGCAGCCGCCTCGGTCCTACCTATGGCTACACCTTC
NA,TRBJ1-2,NA,TRBV7-6,CASSLGLGRTNYGYTF,TGTGCCAGCAGCTTAGGTTTAGGAAGGACAAACTATGGCTACACCTTC
TRBD1,TRBJ1-4,NA,TRBV27,CASSPSGGLNEKLFF,TGTGCCAGCAGTCCCTCAGGGGGACTTAATGAAAAACTGTTTTTT
NA,TRBJ1-3,NA,TRBV5-1,CASSLGPGGAGNTIYF,TGCGCCAGCAGCTTGGGTCCGGGGGGCGCCGGAAACACCATATATTTT
NA,TRBJ2-3,NA,TRBV11-2,CASSLDHGDTQYF,TGTGCCAGCAGCTTAGATCACGGGGATACGCAGTATTTT
TRBD1,TRBJ2-7,NA,TRBV27,CASSSFLDRGSYEQYF,TGTGCCAGCAGTTCTTTCCTGGACAGGGGTAGCTACGAGCAGTACTTC
NA,TRBJ1-6,once,TRBV27,CASRYGQFGSTLHF,TGTGCCAGCAGGTACGGACAGTTCGGCAGCACCCTCCACTTT
NA,TRBJ1-2,NA,TRBV19,CASSSGRTGSGYTF,TGTGCCAGTAGTAGCGGTAGAACAGGGTCCGGCTACACCTTC
NA,TRBJ1-5,once,TRBV11-2,CASSFGGQPQHF,TGTGCCAGCAGCTTTGGGGGCCAGCCCCAGCATTTT
NA,TRBJ1-2,NA,TRBV6-2/TRBV6-3,CASSYGGQANYGYTF,TGTGCCAGCAGTTACGGCGGGCAGGCTAACTATGGCTACACCTTC
TRBD1,TRBJ2-7,NA,TRBV6-5,CASSRGTGYGDEQYF,TGTGCCAGCAGTAGAGGGACAGGGTATGGCGACGAGCAGTACTTC
NA,TRBJ1-2,NA,TRBV7-2,CASSPEAGNYGYTF,TGTGCCAGCAGCCCCGAGGCGGGGAACTATGGCTACACCTTC
NA,TRBJ1-4,NA,TRBV3-1/TRBV3-2,CASSQGVFGEKLFF,TGTGCCAGCAGCCAGGGCGTTTTCGGAGAAAAACTGTTTTTT
TRBD1,TRBJ2-7,NA,TRBV19,CASRPRDSSYEQYF,TGTGCCAGTAGACCTCGGGACAGCTCCTACGAGCAGTACTTC
NA,TRBJ2-3,NA,TRBV9,CASSVPSGSGTDTQYF,TGTGCCAGCAGCGTACCCAGCGGGTCGGGCACAGATACGCAGTATTTT
TRBD2,TRBJ2-3,NA,TRBV6-2/TRBV6-3,CASSTGLAVDTQYF,TGTGCCAGCAGTACGGGACTAGCGGTAGATACGCAGTATTTT
TRBD1,TRBJ1-6,NA,TRBV5-1,CASSPDRPYNSPLHF,TGCGCCAGCAGCCCGGACAGGCCCTATAATTCACCCCTCCACTTT
TRBD1,TRBJ1-2,NA,TRBV19,CASSPGGEGGYTF,TGTGCCAGTAGCCCAGGGGGCGAGGGAGGCTACACCTTC
NA,TRBJ2-7,few,TRBV2,CASSQYRDSPEQYF,TGTGCCAGCAGTCAGTACAGGGATTCTCCCGAGCAGTACTTC
TRBD1,TRBJ1-5,NA,TRBV6-2/TRBV6-3,CASSNDRDQPQHF,TGTGCCAGCAGTAACGACAGGGATCAGCCCCAGCATTTT
NA,TRBJ1-3,NA,TRBV5-1,CASSPTPGASGNTIYF,TGCGCCAGCAGCCCGACCCCGGGAGCCTCTGGAAACACCATATATTTT
NA,TRBJ1-1,NA,TRBV6-6,CASSQGLTVNTEAFF,TGTGCCAGCAGTCAAGGATTGACTGTAAACACTGAAGCTTTCTTT
NA,TRBJ2-2,NA,TRBV30,CAWRATVRVGELFF,TGTGCCTGGAGAGCTACAGTGAGGGTCGGGGAGCTGTTTTTT
NA,TRBJ2-2,once,TRBV7-6,CASSLAELVVTGELFF,TGTGCCAGCAGCTTAGCGGAACTAGTGGTCACCGGGGAGCTGTTTTTT
TRBD1,TRBJ2-1,once,TRBV3-1/TRBV3-2,CASSRRDRGPIYNEQFF,TGTGCCAGCAGCCGAAGGGACAGGGGCCCAATTTACAATGAGCAGTTCTTC
TRBD1,TRBJ1-5,NA,TRBV28,CASSEIGTGGRFSNQPQHF,TGTGCCAGCAGTGAGATCGGGACAGGGGGGAGATTCAGCAATCAGCCCCAGCATTTT
NA,TRBJ1-2,NA,TRBV9,CAHPGVYGYTF,TGTGCCCACCCAGGGGTCTATGGCTACACCTTC
TRBD1,TRBJ1-1,few,TRBV30,CAWSWTGIEAFF,TGTGCCTGGTCCTGGACAGGGATCGAAGCTTTCTTT
NA,TRBJ2-2,NA,TRBV18,CASSQLAGTGELFF,TGTGCCAGCTCACAGCTCGCAGGCACCGGGGAGCTGTTTTTT
NA,TRBJ2-1,NA,TRBV6-5,CASHRERSSYNEQFF,TGTGCCAGCCACAGGGAAAGGAGCTCCTACAATGAGCAGTTCTTC
TRBD1,TRBJ2-7,NA,TRBV7-9,CASSLDRGKQYF,TGTGCCAGCAGCTTGGACAGGGGTAAGCAGTACTTC
NA,TRBJ1-3,NA,TRBV6-6,CASSRPRGISGNTIYF,TGTGCCAGCAGTCGCCCGAGAGGGATCTCTGGAAACACCATATATTTT
TRBD1,TRBJ2-1,NA,TRBV10-1,CASRGDSYNEQFF,TGCGCCAGCAGGGGGGACAGCTACAATGAGCAGTTCTTC
TRBD1,TRBJ2-1,few,TRBV6-4,CASSAAGTGSGDEQFF,TGTGCCAGCAGTGCTGCCGGGACAGGGAGTGGCGATGAGCAGTTCTTC
NA,TRBJ2-1,NA,TRBV7-2,CASSLASDNEQFF,TGTGCCAGCAGCTTAGCGTCGGACAATGAGCAGTTCTTC
TRBD1,TRBJ1-3,NA,TRBV6-1,CASSDRGIGNTIYF,TGTGCCAGCAGTGACAGGGGGATCGGAAACACCATATATTTT
NA,TRBJ1-1,once,TRBV5-1,CASSHLRENTEAFF,TGCGCCAGCAGCCACCTCAGGGAGAACACTGAAGCTTTCTTT
NA,TRBJ2-2,NA,TRBV12-3/TRBV12-4,CASGVWESGELFF,TGTGCCAGCGGGGTTTGGGAGTCCGGGGAGCTGTTTTTT
NA,TRBJ1-4,few,TRBV6-1,CASSERIRAANEKLFF,TGTGCCAGCAGTGAAAGAATCAGGGCCGCTAATGAAAAACTGTTTTTT
NA,TRBJ2-2,NA,TRBV5-1,CASSPTGSTGELFF,TGCGCCAGCAGCCCGACGGGGTCCACCGGGGAGCTGTTTTTT
TRBD2,TRBJ2-3,NA,TRBV2,CASSAPGVLAGVTDTQYF,TGTGCCAGCAGTGCCCCCGGCGTGCTAGCGGGGGTCACAGATACGCAGTATTTT
NA,TRBJ1-6,NA,TRBV19,CASSPRTDSPLHF,TGTGCCAGTAGTCCAAGGACAGATTCACCCCTCCACTTT
TRBD1,TRBJ2-1,NA,TRBV4-2,CASSVRSQGDEQFF,TGTGCCAGCAGCGTTAGGTCGCAGGGGGATGAGCAGTTCTTC
NA,TRBJ1-5,NA,TRBV2,CASTKDRNNQPQHF,TGTGCCAGCACTAAGGACAGAAACAATCAGCCCCAGCATTTT
NA,TRBJ1-1,NA,TRBV21-1,CASSNVGSTGTEAFF,TGTGCCAGCAGCAATGTTGGTTCGACGGGCACTGAAGCTTTCTTT